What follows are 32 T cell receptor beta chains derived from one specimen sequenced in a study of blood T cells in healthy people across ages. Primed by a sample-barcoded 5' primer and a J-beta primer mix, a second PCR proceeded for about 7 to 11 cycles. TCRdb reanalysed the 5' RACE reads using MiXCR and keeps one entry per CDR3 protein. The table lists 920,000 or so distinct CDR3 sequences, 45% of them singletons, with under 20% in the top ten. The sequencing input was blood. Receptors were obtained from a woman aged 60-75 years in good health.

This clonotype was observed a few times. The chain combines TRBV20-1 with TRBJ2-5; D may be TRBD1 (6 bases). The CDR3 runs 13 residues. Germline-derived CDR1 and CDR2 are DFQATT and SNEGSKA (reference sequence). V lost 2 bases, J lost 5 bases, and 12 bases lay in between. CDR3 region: CSARQGSLETQYF. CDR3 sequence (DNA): TGCAGTGCTAGACAGGGGAGTTTGGAGACCCAGTACTTC.

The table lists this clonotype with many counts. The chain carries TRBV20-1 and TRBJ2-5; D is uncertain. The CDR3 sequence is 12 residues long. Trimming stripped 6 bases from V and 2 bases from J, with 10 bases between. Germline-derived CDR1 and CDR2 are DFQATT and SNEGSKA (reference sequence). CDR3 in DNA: TGCAGTGCAAGGACCAGGCAAGAGACCCAGTACTTC. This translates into CSARTRQETQYF.

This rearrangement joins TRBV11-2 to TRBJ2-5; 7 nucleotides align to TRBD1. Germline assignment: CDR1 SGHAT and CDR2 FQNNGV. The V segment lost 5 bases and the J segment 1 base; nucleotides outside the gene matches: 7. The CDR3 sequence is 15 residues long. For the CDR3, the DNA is TGTGCCAGCAGCCGACTCCGGACAGGCCAAGAGACCCAGTACTTC. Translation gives CASSRLRTGQETQYF.

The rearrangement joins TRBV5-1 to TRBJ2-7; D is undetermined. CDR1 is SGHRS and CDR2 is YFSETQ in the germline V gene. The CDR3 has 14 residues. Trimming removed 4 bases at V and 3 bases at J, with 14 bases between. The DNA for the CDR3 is TGCGCCAGCAGCCTGGAAAGGTCGAACTACGAGCAGTACTTC. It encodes CASSLERSNYEQYF.

The DNA of the CDR3 is TGCAGTGCACCGGGTGGGGCGGGAGGATTATACGAGCAGTACTTC. This translates into CSAPGGAGGLYEQYF. The genes are TRBV20-1 and TRBJ2-7; 8 nucleotides agree with TRBD2. Germline lookup yields CDR1 DFQATT and CDR2 SNEGSKA (reference sequence). With V trimmed by 6 bases and J by 4 bases, 14 bases remained unmatched. The CDR3 spans 15 residues.

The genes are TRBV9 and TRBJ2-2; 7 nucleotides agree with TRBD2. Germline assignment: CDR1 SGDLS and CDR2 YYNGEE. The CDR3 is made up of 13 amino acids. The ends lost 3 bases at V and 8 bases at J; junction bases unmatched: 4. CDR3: CASSAGGRGELFF. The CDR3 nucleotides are TGTGCCAGCAGCGCGGGAGGCCGGGGGGAGCTGTTTTTT.

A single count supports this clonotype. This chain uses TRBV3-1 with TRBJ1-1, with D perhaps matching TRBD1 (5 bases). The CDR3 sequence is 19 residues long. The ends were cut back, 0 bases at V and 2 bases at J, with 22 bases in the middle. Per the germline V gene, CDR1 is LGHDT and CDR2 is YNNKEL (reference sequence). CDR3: CASSQDLRGKREINTEAFF. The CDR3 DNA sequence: TGTGCCAGCAGCCAAGATCTGCGGGGCAAACGGGAAATCAACACTGAAGCTTTCTTT.

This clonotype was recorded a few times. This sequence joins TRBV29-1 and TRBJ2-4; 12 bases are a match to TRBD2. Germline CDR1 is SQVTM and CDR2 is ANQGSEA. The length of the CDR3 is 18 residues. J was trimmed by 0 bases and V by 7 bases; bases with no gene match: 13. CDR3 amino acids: CSAQKTSGSHLAKNIQYF. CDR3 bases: TGCAGCGCCCAGAAGACTAGCGGGAGTCACCTAGCCAAAAACATTCAGTACTTC.

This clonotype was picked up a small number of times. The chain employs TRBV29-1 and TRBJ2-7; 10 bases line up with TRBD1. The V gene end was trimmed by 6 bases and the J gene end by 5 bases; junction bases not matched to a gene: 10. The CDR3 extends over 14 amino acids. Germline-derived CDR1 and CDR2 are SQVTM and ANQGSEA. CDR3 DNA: TGCAGCGTCCTAAGACAGGGGGCGGATGACGAGCAGTACTTC. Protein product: CSVLRQGADDEQYF.

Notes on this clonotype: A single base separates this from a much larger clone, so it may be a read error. CDR3 sequence reads: CAGTLKETQYF. As DNA, the CDR3 is TGTGCCGGCACCCTAAAGGAGACCCAGTACTTC. This chain joins TRBV6-5 and TRBJ2-5; D is undetermined. The CDR3 spans 11 residues. V was trimmed by 11 bases and J by 5 bases, leaving 12 bases between them. Germline loops: CDR1 MNHEY, CDR2 SVGAGI.

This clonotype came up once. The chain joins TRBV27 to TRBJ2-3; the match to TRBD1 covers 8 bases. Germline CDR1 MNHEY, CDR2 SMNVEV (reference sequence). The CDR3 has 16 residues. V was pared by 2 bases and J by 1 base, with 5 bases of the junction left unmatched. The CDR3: CASSLRDRLGTDTQYF. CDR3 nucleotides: TGTGCCAGCAGTTTAAGGGACAGGTTGGGCACAGATACGCAGTATTTT.

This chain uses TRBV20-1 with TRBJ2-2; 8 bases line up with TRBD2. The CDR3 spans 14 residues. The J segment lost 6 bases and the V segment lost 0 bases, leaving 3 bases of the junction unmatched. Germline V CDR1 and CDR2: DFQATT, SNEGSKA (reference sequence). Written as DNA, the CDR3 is TGCAGTGCTAGAGAAACGGGAGGGGCCGGGGAGCTGTTTTTT. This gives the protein CSARETGGAGELFF.

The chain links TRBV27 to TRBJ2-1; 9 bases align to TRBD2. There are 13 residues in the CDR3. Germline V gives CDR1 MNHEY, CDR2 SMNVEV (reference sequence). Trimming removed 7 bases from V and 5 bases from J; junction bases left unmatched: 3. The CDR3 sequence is CASIGGRDNEQFF. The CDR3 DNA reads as TGTGCCAGCATTGGCGGGAGGGACAATGAGCAGTTCTTC.

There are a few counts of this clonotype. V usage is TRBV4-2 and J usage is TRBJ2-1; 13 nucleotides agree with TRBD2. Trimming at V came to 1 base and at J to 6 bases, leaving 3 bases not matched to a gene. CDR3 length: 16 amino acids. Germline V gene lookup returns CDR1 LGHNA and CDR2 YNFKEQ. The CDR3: CASSQGGTSGINEQFF. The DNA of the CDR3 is TGTGCCAGCAGCCAAGGGGGGACTAGCGGGATCAATGAGCAGTTCTTC.

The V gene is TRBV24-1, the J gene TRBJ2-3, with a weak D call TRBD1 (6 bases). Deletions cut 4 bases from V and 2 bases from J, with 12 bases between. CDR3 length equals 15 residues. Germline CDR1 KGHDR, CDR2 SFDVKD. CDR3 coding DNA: TGTGCCACCAGTGAAGGCAGGGGCTACACAGATACGCAGTATTTT. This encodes CATSEGRGYTDTQYF.

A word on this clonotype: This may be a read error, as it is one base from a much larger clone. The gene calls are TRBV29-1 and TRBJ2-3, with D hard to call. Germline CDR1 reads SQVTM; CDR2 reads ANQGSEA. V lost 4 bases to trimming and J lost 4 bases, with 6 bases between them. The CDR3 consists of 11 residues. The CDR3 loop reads CSVVTPDTQYF. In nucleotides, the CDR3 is TGCAGCGTTGTAACTCCAGATACGCAGTATTTT.

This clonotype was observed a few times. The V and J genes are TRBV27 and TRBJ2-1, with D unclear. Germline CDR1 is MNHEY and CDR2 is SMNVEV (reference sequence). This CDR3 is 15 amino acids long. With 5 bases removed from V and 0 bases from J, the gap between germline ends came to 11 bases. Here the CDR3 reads CASSPLSRSYNEQFF. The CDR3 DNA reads TGTGCCAGCAGTCCACTAAGCCGCTCCTACAATGAGCAGTTCTTC.

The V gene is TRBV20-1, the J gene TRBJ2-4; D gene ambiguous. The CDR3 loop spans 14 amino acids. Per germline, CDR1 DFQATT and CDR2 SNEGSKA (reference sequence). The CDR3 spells CRAGGGIAKNIQYF. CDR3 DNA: TGCAGGGCTGGCGGCGGAATAGCCAAAAACATTCAGTACTTC.

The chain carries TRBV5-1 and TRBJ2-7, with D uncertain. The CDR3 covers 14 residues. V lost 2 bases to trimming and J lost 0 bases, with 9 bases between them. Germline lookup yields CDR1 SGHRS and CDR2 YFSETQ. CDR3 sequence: CASSFDSSSYEQYF. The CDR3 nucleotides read TGCGCCAGCAGCTTCGACTCGAGCTCCTACGAGCAGTACTTC.

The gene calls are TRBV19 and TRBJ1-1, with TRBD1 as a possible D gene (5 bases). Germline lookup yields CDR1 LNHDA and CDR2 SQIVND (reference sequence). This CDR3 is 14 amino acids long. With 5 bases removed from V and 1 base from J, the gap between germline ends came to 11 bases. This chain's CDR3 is CASSFGTANTEAFF. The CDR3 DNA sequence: TGTGCCAGTAGTTTCGGGACGGCGAACACTGAAGCTTTCTTT. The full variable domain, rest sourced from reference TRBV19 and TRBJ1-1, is DGGITQSPKYLFRKEGQNVTLSCEQNLNHDAMYWYRQDPGQGLRLIYYSQIVNDFQKGDIAEGYSVSREKKESFPLTVTSAQKNPTAFYLCASSFGTANTEAFFGQGTRLTVV.

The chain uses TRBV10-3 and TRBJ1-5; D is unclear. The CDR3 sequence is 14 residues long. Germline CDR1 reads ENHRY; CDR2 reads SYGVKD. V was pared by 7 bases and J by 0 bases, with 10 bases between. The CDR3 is CAIKGDSSNQPQHF. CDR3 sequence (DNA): TGTGCCATCAAGGGTGATAGTAGCAATCAGCCCCAGCATTTT.

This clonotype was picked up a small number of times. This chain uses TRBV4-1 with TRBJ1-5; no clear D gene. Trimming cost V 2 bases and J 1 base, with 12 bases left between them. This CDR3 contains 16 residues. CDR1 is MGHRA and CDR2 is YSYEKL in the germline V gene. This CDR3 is CASSQLWGESNQPQHF. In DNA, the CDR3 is TGCGCCAGCAGCCAATTATGGGGAGAGAGCAATCAGCCCCAGCATTTT.

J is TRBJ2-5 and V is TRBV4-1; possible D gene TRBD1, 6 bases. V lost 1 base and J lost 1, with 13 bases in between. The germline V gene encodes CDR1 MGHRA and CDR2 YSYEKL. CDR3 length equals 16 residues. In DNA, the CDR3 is TGCGCCAGCAGCCAAGGATGGGGGCAGGGCCAAGAGACCCAGTACTTC. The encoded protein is CASSQGWGQGQETQYF.

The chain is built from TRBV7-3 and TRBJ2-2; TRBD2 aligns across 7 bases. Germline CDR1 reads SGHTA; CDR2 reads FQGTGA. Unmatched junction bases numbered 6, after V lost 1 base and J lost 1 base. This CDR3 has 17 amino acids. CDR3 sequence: CASSLMTGGWNTGELFF. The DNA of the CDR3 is TGTGCCAGCAGCTTAATGACGGGGGGTTGGAACACCGGGGAGCTGTTTTTT. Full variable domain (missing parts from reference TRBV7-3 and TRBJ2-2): GAGVSQTPSNKVTEKGKYVELRCDPISGHTALYWYRQSLGQGPEFLIYFQGTGAADDSGLPNDRFFAVRPEGSVSTLKIQRTERGDSAVYLCASSLMTGGWNTGELFFGEGSRLTVL.

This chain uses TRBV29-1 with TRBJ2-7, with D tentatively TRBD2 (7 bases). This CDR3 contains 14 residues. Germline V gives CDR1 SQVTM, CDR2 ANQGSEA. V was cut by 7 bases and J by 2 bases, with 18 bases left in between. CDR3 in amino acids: CSADVGGQPYEQYF. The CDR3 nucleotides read TGCAGCGCCGACGTGGGGGGGCAGCCCTACGAGCAGTACTTC.

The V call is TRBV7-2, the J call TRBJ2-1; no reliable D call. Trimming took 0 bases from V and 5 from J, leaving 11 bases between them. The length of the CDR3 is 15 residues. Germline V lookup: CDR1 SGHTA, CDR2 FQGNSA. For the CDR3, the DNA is TGTGCCAGCAGCTTAGCGGGAAAGTCGAACAATGAGCAGTTCTTC. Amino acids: CASSLAGKSNNEQFF.

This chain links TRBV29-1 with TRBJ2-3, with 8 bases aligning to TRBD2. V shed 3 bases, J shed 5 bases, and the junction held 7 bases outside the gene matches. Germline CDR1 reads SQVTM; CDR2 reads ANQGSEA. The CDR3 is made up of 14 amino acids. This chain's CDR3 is CSVDPAGVRDTQYF. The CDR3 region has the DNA TGCAGCGTTGATCCAGCGGGAGTGAGAGATACGCAGTATTTT.

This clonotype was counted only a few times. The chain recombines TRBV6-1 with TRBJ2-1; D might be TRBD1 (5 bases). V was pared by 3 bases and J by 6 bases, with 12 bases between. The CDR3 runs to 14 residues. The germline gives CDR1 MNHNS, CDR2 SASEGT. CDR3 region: CASSDGHPGNEQFF. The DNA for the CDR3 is TGTGCCAGCAGTGATGGACATCCTGGCAATGAGCAGTTCTTC.

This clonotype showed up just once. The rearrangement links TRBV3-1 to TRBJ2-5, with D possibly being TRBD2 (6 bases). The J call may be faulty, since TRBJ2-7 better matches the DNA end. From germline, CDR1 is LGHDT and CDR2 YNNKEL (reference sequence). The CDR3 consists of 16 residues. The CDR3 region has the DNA TGTGCCAGCAGCCAAGAGATTCGAGCGGGTGAAGACGAGCAGTACTTC. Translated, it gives CASSQEIRAGEDEQYF.

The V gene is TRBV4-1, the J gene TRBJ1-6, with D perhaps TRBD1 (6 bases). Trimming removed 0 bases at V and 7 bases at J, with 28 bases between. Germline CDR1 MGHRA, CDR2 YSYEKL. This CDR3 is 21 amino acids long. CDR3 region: CASSQEGGRDASLGVNSPLHF. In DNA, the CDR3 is TGCGCCAGCAGCCAAGAGGGGGGCAGGGACGCATCTCTGGGAGTGAATTCACCCCTCCACTTT.

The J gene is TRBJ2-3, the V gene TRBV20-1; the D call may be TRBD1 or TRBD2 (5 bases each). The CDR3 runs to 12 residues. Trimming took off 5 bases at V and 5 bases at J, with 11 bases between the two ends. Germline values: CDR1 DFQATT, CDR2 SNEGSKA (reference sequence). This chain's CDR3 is CSAFGTQDTQYF. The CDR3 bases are TGCAGTGCTTTCGGGACCCAAGATACGCAGTATTTT.

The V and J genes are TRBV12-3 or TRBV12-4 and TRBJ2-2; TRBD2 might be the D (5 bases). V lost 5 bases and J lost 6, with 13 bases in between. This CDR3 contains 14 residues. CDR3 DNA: TGTGCCAGCAGTCCCATGACTAATTCCGGGGAGCTGTTTTTT. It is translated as CASSPMTNSGELFF.